These T cell receptor beta chains were read from a single sample in a study of PD-L1 blockade in urothelial cancer. Only in-frame clones appear in the TCRdb table, and some are missing; sequencing was by immunoSEQ multiplex PCR. The sample has 45,000 to 50,000 clones; approximately 90% are singletons. The sequences come from PBMCs, collected around atezolizumab (anti-PD-L1) treatment. All receptors derive from a man older than 75 with urothelial cancer. Both conserved end residues are part of each CDR3. Fields, in order: CDR3 length, J gene, clone size, V gene, D gene, CDR3 protein, CDR3 DNA. D genes are given only for firm matches. Clone size is shown for a subset of rows, as once, few, many or a class of expanded clone.

>14|TRBJ2-7|NA|TRBV6-1|TRBD1
CASKTGESSYEQYF
TGTGCCAGCAAAACAGGGGAGAGCTCCTACGAGCAGTACTTC
>16|TRBJ2-3|NA|TRBV5-1|NA
CASSPGTGRHTDTQYF
TGCGCCAGCAGCCCCGGGACTGGGAGACACACAGATACGCAGTATTTT
>17|TRBJ1-2|NA|TRBV28|TRBD1
CASNTGTGRFIGYGYTF
TGTGCCAGCAACACCGGGACAGGGAGATTTATAGGCTATGGCTACACCTTC
>16|TRBJ2-3|NA|TRBV5-4|TRBD1
CASSLEGRGQADTQYF
TGTGCCAGCAGCTTGGAAGGCAGGGGGCAAGCAGATACGCAGTATTTT
>13|TRBJ2-1|NA|TRBV2|TRBD2
CASGLAGRDEQFF
TGTGCCAGCGGACTAGCGGGAAGGGATGAGCAGTTCTTC
>16|TRBJ2-5|NA|TRBV19|TRBD2
CASSIAQLARQETQYF
TGTGCCAGTAGTATAGCCCAACTAGCGCGTCAAGAGACCCAGTACTTC
>14|TRBJ2-7|NA|TRBV6-5|TRBD1
CASSRTGQGREQYF
TGTGCCAGCAGCAGGACGGGACAGGGTCGCGAGCAGTACTTC
>15|TRBJ2-7|NA|TRBV5-4|NA
CASSFAARGSYEQYF
TGTGCCAGCAGCTTCGCCGCCCGGGGATCCTACGAGCAGTACTTC
>16|TRBJ1-5|few|TRBV7-9|NA
CASSFSGAPTLQPQHF
TGTGCCAGCAGCTTTTCTGGGGCACCTACCCTCCAGCCCCAGCATTTT
>19|TRBJ2-1|NA|TRBV5-1|TRBD1
CASSVQPTGGGSSYNEQFF
TGCGCCAGCAGCGTGCAACCCACAGGGGGTGGTTCTTCCTACAATGAGCAGTTCTTC
>11|TRBJ2-1|NA|TRBV20-1|NA
CSARRVAEQFF
TGCAGTGCTAGGAGGGTAGCGGAGCAGTTCTTC
>17|TRBJ2-1|NA|TRBV5-1|NA
CASSLGPTGASYNEQFF
TGCGCCAGCAGCTTGGGCCCTACAGGCGCCTCCTACAATGAGCAGTTCTTC
>17|TRBJ1-5|NA|TRBV7-2|TRBD1
CASSLAGTGGANQPQHF
TGTGCCAGCAGCTTAGCCGGGACAGGGGGCGCAAATCAGCCCCAGCATTTT
>12|TRBJ2-5|NA|TRBV6-1|NA
CASSEARETQYF
TGTGCCAGCAGTGAAGCGCGGGAGACCCAGTACTTC
>13|TRBJ2-3|once|TRBV14|NA
CASSQDYTDTQYF
TGTGCCAGCAGCCAAGACTACACAGATACGCAGTATTTT
>14|TRBJ2-7|NA|TRBV9|TRBD2
CASSGGWTSDEQYF
TGTGCCAGCAGCGGGGGGTGGACTAGCGACGAGCAGTACTTC
>14|TRBJ2-5|NA|TRBV7-7|NA
CASSLRLTGETQYF
TGTGCCAGCAGCTTACGGCTAACGGGAGAGACCCAGTACTTC
>13|TRBJ1-1|NA|TRBV6-1|NA
CASSPFRNTEAFF
TGTGCCAGCAGTCCGTTTAGGAACACTGAAGCTTTCTTT
>14|TRBJ2-1|NA|TRBV18|TRBD2
CASSPGTSGNEQFF
TGTGCCAGCTCACCCGGGACTAGCGGGAATGAGCAGTTCTTC
>13|TRBJ2-3|NA|TRBV2|NA
CASSTLLEATRYF
TGTGCCAGCAGTACACTACTAGAAGCCACGCGGTATTTT
>16|TRBJ2-1|NA|TRBV5-1|TRBD2
CASSYYGLADDNEQFF
TGCGCCAGCAGCTACTATGGGCTAGCGGACGACAATGAGCAGTTCTTC
>13|TRBJ2-2|NA|TRBV30|NA
CAWSVAGTGELFF
TGTGCCTGGAGTGTAGCAGGGACCGGGGAGCTGTTTTTT
>13|TRBJ1-4|NA|TRBV5-4|NA
CASSSGTNEKLFF
TGTGCCAGCAGCTCGGGAACTAATGAAAAACTGTTTTTT
>13|TRBJ1-2|few|TRBV5-4|NA
CASSLQGGYGYTF
TGTGCCAGCAGCTTGCAGGGCGGCTATGGCTACACCTTC
>14|TRBJ2-1|NA|TRBV10-3|TRBD1
CAISGTGGWNEQFF
TGTGCCATCTCCGGGACAGGGGGCTGGAATGAGCAGTTCTTC
>13|TRBJ1-2|NA|TRBV7-2|NA
CASGVGGNYGYTF
TGTGCCAGCGGGGTCGGGGGGAACTATGGCTACACCTTC
>15|TRBJ2-3|NA|TRBV5-4|NA
CASSSTGSSTDTQYF
TGTGCCAGCAGCTCCACGGGGTCTAGCACAGATACGCAGTATTTT
>12|TRBJ2-7|NA|TRBV7-9|NA
CASSLEAYEQYF
TGTGCCAGCAGCTTAGAAGCCTACGAGCAGTACTTC
>20|TRBJ2-6|NA|TRBV28|NA
CASSFGPGVAALSGANVLTF
TGTGCCAGCAGTTTTGGGCCGGGGGTGGCCGCTCTCTCTGGGGCCAACGTCCTGACTTTC
>11|TRBJ1-1|NA|TRBV6-6|NA
CATRVSAEAFF
TGTGCGACGAGGGTTTCCGCTGAAGCTTTCTTT
>15|TRBJ2-3|NA|TRBV30|NA
CAWSVGSGHTDTQYF
TGTGCCTGGAGTGTAGGGAGCGGGCACACAGATACGCAGTATTTT
>16|TRBJ2-3|NA|TRBV18|TRBD2
CASSPTAGGSTDTQYF
TGTGCCAGCTCACCCACGGCGGGAGGCAGCACAGATACGCAGTATTTT
>16|TRBJ2-2|NA|TRBV2|NA
CASSERRGPNTGELFF
TGTGCCAGCAGTGAACGGAGGGGGCCGAACACCGGGGAGCTGTTTTTT
>15|TRBJ1-2|NA|TRBV5-4|NA
CASSYKTPGIYGYTF
TGTGCCAGCAGTTACAAGACCCCGGGGATCTATGGCTACACCTTC
>15|TRBJ2-3|once|TRBV5-4|NA
CASSFRHFETDTQYF
TGTGCCAGCAGCTTTAGACATTTCGAGACAGATACGCAGTATTTT
>15|TRBJ1-2|NA|TRBV27|NA
CASSFTGTTNYGYTF
TGTGCCAGCAGTTTTACAGGGACAACTAACTATGGCTACACCTTC
>20|TRBJ2-1|NA|TRBV19|TRBD2
CASTLRGSSGSLSLRNEQFF
TGTGCCAGTACCCTAAGGGGTAGTAGCGGGAGTCTGAGTCTTCGCAATGAGCAGTTCTTC
>13|TRBJ1-1|few|TRBV7-2|NA
CASRQNMNTEAFF
TGTGCCAGTAGACAGAACATGAACACTGAAGCTTTCTTT
>14|TRBJ1-1|NA|TRBV12-5|NA
CASGTEGGGTEAFF
TGTGCTAGTGGGACGGAAGGGGGTGGGACTGAAGCTTTCTTT
>14|TRBJ2-1|NA|TRBV18|NA
CASSPLAGDNEQFF
TGTGCCAGCTCACCCCTGGCAGGGGACAATGAGCAGTTCTTC
>14|TRBJ1-2|NA|TRBV7-2|NA
CASSLGRGVSGYTF
TGTGCCAGCAGCTTAGGGCGAGGAGTGAGTGGCTACACCTTC
>16|TRBJ2-1|NA|TRBV5-1|TRBD2
CASSLAISGRGDEQFF
TGCGCCAGCAGCTTGGCCATAAGCGGGAGGGGAGATGAGCAGTTCTTC
>13|TRBJ1-2|NA|TRBV18|NA
CASSPGGDYGYTF
TGTGCCAGCTCACCAGGGGGGGACTATGGCTACACCTTC
>14|TRBJ1-2|NA|TRBV19|TRBD1
CASSIHRGDYGYTF
TGTGCCAGTAGTATCCACAGGGGCGACTATGGCTACACCTTC
>12|TRBJ2-3|NA|TRBV5-1|NA
CASQRGTDTQYF
TGCGCCAGCCAGCGTGGCACAGATACGCAGTATTTT
>13|TRBJ1-2|NA|TRBV19|NA
CASSITREGGYTF
TGTGCCAGTAGTATTACGAGGGAAGGCGGCTACACCTTC
>16|TRBJ2-3|NA|TRBV5-1|TRBD2
CASSLGLADRTDTQYF
TGCGCCAGCAGCTTAGGACTAGCGGACCGCACAGATACGCAGTATTTT
>15|TRBJ2-3|NA|TRBV9|TRBD2
CASSVGAGVTDTQYF
TGTGCCAGCAGCGTAGGGGCGGGAGTAACAGATACGCAGTATTTT
>15|TRBJ2-7|NA|TRBV10-3|TRBD2
CAITEREGPTYEQYF
TGTGCCATCACCGAGCGGGAGGGCCCTACCTACGAGCAGTACTTC
>14|TRBJ1-3|NA|TRBV5-1|NA
CASSLEGTGNTIYF
TGCGCCAGCAGCTTGGAGGGGACTGGAAACACCATATATTTT
>16|TRBJ1-1|NA|TRBV5-1|NA
CASSLGGTPVNTEAFF
TGCGCCAGCAGCTTAGGTGGGACACCAGTGAACACTGAAGCTTTCTTT